This TCR beta chain stems from a study of human T cells and chemical hapten exposure. Turning to the study itself: Sensitization applied 2% DPC to 2 cm by 2 cm of upper inner arm skin. Chiefly female patients presented with alopecia areata, totalis or universalis.

The sample's time point: patch test 3, about 24 weeks after DPC sensitization. Regarding treatment: therapeutic diphenylcyclopropenone sensitization with weekly scalp DPC. Each patch-test visit's blood sample preceded patch application. Study-level findings and limits: TCRs exceeding 1 in 1000 frequency stayed unchanged with DPC sensitization.

Using its own MiXCR run on the RACE reads, TCRdb lists one record per CDR3 protein. This table holds roughly 200,000 distinct CDR3 sequences, 20% to 25% found once. CDR3 length: 18 amino acids. J gave up 3 bases and V 0 bases, and 10 bases lay outside the gene matches. Germline V gives CDR1 LGHNA, CDR2 YSLEER. This clonotype has just a few counts. Its matching antigen is unknown. The receptor's source is a woman aged 35 to 49 with alopecia areata. Some clones in this sample may be carry-over from other donors' samples. The sequenced sample was whole blood, obtained in connection with sensitization to the hapten diphenylcyclopropenone (DPC). V gene TRBV4-3 combines with J gene TRBJ2-7, with 11 positions matching TRBD2. The CDR3 nucleotides read TGCGCCAGCAGCCAAGAGTTTTCGGGACTAGCGGTTAACTACGAGCAGTACTTC. Protein product: CASSQEFSGLAVNYEQYF.